This record concerns one TCR beta chain sequence. What it binds is unknown. Looked up from germline, CDR1 is MNHNS and CDR2 is SASEGT. The CDR3 totals 12 residues. The germline V and J ends were trimmed by 10 bases and 3 bases, with 13 bases remaining between them. This record belongs to a study of long-term antiretroviral therapy in people with HIV. The wider study: Of all samples, the earliest predate the 2015 immediate-ART recommendation by about a decade.

General study points: All time points showed a repertoire dominated by clones expanded before ART. Therapy changes, viral resistance and ART adherence were not documented in the available data.

Run at survey level, the immunoSEQ assay was version v3.0. Sequencing used immunoSEQ multiplex PCR; TCRdb keeps in-frame clones, though not all of them. The repertoire holds under 30,000 clones, with roughly 95% as singletons. The sequence was obtained from a woman in her forties or fifties with HIV. The rearrangement joins TRBV6-1 to TRBJ2-7; a possible D gene is TRBD2 (6 bases). The starting material was unsorted PBMCs, obtained more than 4.7 years after starting antiretroviral therapy. CDR3 sequence: CATTGLNYEQYF. CDR3 coding DNA: TGTGCCACTACGGGACTGAACTACGAGCAGTACTTC.